This TCR beta chain was recorded in a study of cytomegalovirus exposure and HLA in healthy donors. Study-level results: Trimming of TCR beta V- and J-genes showed a link, identified in a later analysis, to a missense DCLRE1C variant.

After removal of 0 bases from V and 6 bases from J, the junction contained 4 bases not matched to a gene. CDR3 length: 13 residues. Germline-derived CDR1 and CDR2 are GTSNPN and SVGIG (reference sequence). With respect to this clone: Its antigen is not identified.

The PCR was carried out with 60 Vbeta primers and 13 Jbeta primers. Libraries were prepared by immunoSEQ multiplex PCR; TCRdb keeps only in-frame clonotypes and omits some of them. The data show 70,000 to 95,000 clones, with 60% to 85% seen just once and 1.5% to 2% held by the top ten. V usage is TRBV30 and J usage is TRBJ2-7; 8 bases agree with TRBD1. Sequenced input: PBMCs. The origin of this receptor is a middle-aged man in good health and CMV-seronegative. CDR3 bases: TGTGCCTGGAGTGTGGACAGGGAAAGCGAGCAGTACTTC. Residues: CAWSVDRESEQYF.